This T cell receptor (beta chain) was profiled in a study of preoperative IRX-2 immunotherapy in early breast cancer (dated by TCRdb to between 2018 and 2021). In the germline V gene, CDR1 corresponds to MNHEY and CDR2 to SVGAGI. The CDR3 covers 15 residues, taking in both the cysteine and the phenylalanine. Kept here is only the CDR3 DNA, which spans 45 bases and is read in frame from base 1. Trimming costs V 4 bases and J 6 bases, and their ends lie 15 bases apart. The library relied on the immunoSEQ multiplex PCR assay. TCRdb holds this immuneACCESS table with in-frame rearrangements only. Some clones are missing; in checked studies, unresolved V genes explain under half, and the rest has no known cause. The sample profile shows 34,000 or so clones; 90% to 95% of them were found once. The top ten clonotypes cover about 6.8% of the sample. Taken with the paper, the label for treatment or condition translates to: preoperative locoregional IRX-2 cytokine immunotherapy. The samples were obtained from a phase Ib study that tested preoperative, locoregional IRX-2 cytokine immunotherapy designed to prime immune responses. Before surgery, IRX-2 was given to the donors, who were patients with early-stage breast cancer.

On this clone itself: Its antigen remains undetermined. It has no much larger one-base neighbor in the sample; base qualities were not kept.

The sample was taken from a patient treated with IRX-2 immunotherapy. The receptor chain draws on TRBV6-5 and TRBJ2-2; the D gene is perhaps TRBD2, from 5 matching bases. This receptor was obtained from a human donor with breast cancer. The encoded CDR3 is CASSSPGSPAGELFF. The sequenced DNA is TGTGCCAGCAGTTCCCCGGGGAGTCCGGCCGGGGAGCTGTTTTTT.